This T cell receptor beta chain was recovered during a study of blood T cell repertoires in COVID-19. Trimming shortened V by 0 bases and J by 4 bases, and 13 bases separated the two germline ends. The CDR3 is 15 residues long. Germline assignment: CDR1 SGDLS and CDR2 YYNGEE. Sequencing was performed with immunoSEQ multiplex PCR; in TCRdb, only in-frame clones are kept and a portion is missing. The table records about 81,000 clones, around 80% of them present only once. The J gene is TRBJ1-1, the V gene TRBV9; D is possibly TRBD1 (5 bases). Sequencing was carried out using peripheral blood. The source of this sequence is a human donor in a cohort sampled during active COVID-19. The chain's CDR3 is CASSVAPGSRTEAFF. CDR3 DNA sequence: TGTGCCAGCAGCGTAGCTCCAGGGTCCCGCACTGAAGCTTTCTTT.